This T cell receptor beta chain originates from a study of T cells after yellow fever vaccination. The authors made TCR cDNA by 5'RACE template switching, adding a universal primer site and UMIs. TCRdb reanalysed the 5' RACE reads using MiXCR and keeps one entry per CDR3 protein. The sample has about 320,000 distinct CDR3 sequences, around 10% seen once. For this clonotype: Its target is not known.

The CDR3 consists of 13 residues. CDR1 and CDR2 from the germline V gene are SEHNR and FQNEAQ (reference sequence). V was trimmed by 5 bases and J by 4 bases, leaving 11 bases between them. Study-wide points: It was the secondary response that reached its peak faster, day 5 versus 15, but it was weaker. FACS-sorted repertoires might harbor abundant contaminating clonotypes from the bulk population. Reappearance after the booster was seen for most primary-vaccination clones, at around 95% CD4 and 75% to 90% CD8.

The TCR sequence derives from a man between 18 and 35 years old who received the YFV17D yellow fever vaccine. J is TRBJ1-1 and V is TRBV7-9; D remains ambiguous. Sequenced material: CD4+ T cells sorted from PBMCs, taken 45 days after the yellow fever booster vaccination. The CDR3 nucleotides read TGTGCCAGCAGCACCCGGGAGGGCACTGAAGCTTTCTTT. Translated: CASSTREGTEAFF.